This TCR beta chain was recovered during a study of graft-versus-host responses after intestinal transplantation. Background on the study: Among the recipients, all got anti-thymocyte globulin induction and then tacrolimus and steroids for around 3 years. Overall study results and limits: Ileal or blood samples showed some GvH clones first, and such clones were also found in recipient marrow. Peak levels of circulating GvH clones tracked with early post-transplant HvG declines.

In its sample, this clone was seen a few times. Sequencing was performed with immunoSEQ multiplex PCR; in TCRdb, only in-frame clones are kept and a portion is missing. The profile shows 9,900 or so clones, under 30% of them singletons. The V and J ends lost 1 base and 3 bases respectively, with 15 bases between them. The CDR3 has 16 amino acids. CDR1 and CDR2 from the germline V gene are MGHRA and YSYEKL. Irradiated stimulators labeled with violet dye, roughly 200,000 in number, were plated with roughly 200,000 CFSE-labeled responders. Both CD3+CD4+ and CD3+CD8+ responders that were proliferating and CFSE-low underwent sorting after the reaction.

The sequence derives from a human patient who received an intestinal transplant. This sample comprised alloreactive CD8+ T cells from a mixed lymphocyte reaction culture, obtained before intestinal transplant. Regarding subset: CFSE-low proliferating T cells sorted from approximately six-day pre-transplant mixed lymphocyte reaction (GvH or HvG direction). The rearrangement links TRBV4-1 to TRBJ2-5; D is uncertain. The CDR3 is CASSQVGSSGKETQYF. The CDR3 DNA follows: TGCGCCAGCAGCCAAGTCGGGTCCTCCGGAAAAGAGACCCAGTACTTC.